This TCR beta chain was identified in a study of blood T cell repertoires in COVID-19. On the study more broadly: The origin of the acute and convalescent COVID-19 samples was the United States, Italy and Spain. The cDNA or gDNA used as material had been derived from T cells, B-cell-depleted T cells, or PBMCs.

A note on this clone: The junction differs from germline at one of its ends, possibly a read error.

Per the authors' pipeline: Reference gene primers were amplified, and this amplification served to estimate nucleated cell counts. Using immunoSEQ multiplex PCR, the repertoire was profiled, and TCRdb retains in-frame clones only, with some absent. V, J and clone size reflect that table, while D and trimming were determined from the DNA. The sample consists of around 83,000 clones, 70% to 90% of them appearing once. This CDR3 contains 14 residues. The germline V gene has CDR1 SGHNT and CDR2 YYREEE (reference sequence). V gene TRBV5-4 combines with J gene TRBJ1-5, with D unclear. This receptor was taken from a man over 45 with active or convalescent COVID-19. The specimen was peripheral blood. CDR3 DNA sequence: TGTGCCAACAGCTTGGGTATAAGCAATCAGCCCCAGCATTTT. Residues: CANSLGISNQPQHF.